The text below deals with one T cell receptor beta chain. The data belong to a study of blood T cell repertoires in COVID-19. Study-wide background: COVID-19 samples, acute and convalescent, were from the United States, Italy and Spain.

Germline values: CDR1 SGDLS, CDR2 YYNGEE. The CDR3 contains 16 residues. V shed 0 bases and J shed 4 bases, with 14 bases lying between them. Profiled with immunoSEQ multiplex PCR; TCRdb holds only in-frame clones, not every one. The sample lists roughly 300,000 clones, 70% to 90% occurring once. This receptor was taken from a woman in her 30s who had recovered from COVID-19. This chain links TRBV9 with TRBJ1-3; D is perhaps TRBD1 (5 bases). Sample: PBMCs or T cells enriched from blood (not recorded which). DNA of the CDR3: TGTGCCAGCAGCGTAGCTCCTGGGGCCGGAGGAAACACCATATATTTT. It codes for CASSVAPGAGGNTIYF.